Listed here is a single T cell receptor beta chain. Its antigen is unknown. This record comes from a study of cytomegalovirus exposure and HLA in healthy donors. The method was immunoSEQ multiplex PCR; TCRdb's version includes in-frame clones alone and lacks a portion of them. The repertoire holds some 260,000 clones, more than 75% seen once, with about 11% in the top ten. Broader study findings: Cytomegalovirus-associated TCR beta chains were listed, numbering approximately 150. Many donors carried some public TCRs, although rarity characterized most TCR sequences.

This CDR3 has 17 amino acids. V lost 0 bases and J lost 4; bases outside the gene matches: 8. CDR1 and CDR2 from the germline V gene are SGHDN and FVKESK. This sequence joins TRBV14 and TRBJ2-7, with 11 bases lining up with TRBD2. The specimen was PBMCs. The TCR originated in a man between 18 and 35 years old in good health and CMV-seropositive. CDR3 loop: CASSQDPRLAGRYEQYF. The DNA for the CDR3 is TGTGCCAGCAGCCAAGATCCGAGACTAGCGGGGAGATACGAGCAGTACTTC. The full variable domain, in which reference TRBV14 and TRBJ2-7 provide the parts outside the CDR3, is EAGVTQFPSHSVIEKGQTVTLRCDPISGHDNLYWYRRVMGKEIKFLLHFVKESKQDESGMPNNRFLAERTGGTYSTLKVQPAELEDSGVYFCASSQDPRLAGRYEQYFGPGTRLTVT.